This passage covers 7 T cell receptor beta chains from one sample sequenced in a study of shared clonotypes between healthy human individuals. This table comes from immunoSEQ multiplex PCR, and its TCRdb copy is limited to in-frame clones, with some not included. The table records 650,000 to 800,000 clones, 72% of them present only once. Sequenced: memory CD4+ T cells sorted from blood. Subset indicated: CD45RA-negative fraction. The receptors derive from a young woman in good health.

This chain links TRBV28 with TRBJ2-6; TRBD2 might be the D (5 bases). The germline V gene has CDR1 MDHEN and CDR2 SYDVKM. The CDR3 extends over 16 amino acids. V was clipped by 4 bases and J by 1 base, with 11 bases between them. The DNA of the CDR3 is TGTGCCAGCAGTTCGCCCGGGGAATCTGGGGCCAACGTCCTGACTTTC. This translates into CASSSPGESGANVLTF. Complete variable domain (other parts from reference TRBV28 and TRBJ2-6): DVKVTQSSRYLVKRTGEKVFLECVQDMDHENMFWYRQDPGLGLRLIYFSYDVKMKEKGDIPEGYSVSREKKERFSLILESASTNQTSMYLCASSSPGESGANVLTFGAGSRLTVL.

The chain carries TRBV5-1 and TRBJ2-7, with D hard to call. Trimming removed 4 bases at V and 0 bases at J, with 17 bases between. The germline V gene encodes CDR1 SGHRS and CDR2 YFSETQ. The CDR3 is 16 residues long. CDR3: CASSPPGQQSSYEQYF. The CDR3 nucleotides read TGCGCCAGCAGCCCCCCAGGTCAGCAGAGCTCCTACGAGCAGTACTTC.

The V and J genes are TRBV7-9 and TRBJ2-2; unclear D gene. CDR3 length equals 14 residues. CDR1 and CDR2 (germline): SEHNR, FQNEAQ (reference sequence). V was cut by 5 bases and J by 0 bases, with 7 bases left in between. The CDR3 loop is CASSEVPNTGELFF. Written as DNA, the CDR3 is TGTGCCAGCAGCGAAGTCCCGAACACCGGGGAGCTGTTTTTT.

The V call is TRBV28, the J call TRBJ1-3, with D possibly matching TRBD1 (5 bases). Trimming stripped 10 bases from V and 0 bases from J, with 13 bases between. From germline, CDR1 is MDHEN and CDR2 SYDVKM. CDR3 length equals 14 residues. The CDR3 sequence: CAITPGFSGNTIYF. The CDR3 region has the DNA TGTGCCATCACCCCAGGGTTCTCTGGAAACACCATATATTTT.

The J gene is TRBJ2-1, the V gene TRBV27, with D perhaps TRBD1 or TRBD2 (5 bases each). Germline V gene data show CDR1 as MNHEY and CDR2 as SMNVEV (reference sequence). The CDR3 loop spans 15 amino acids. V dropped 6 bases and J dropped 0 bases, with 12 bases sitting between them. The CDR3 loop reads CASSGDLSSYNEQFF. CDR3 coding DNA: TGTGCCAGCAGCGGGGACCTGAGCTCCTACAATGAGCAGTTCTTC.

Only a few counts were recorded for this clone. The J gene is TRBJ2-5, the V gene TRBV15, with D possibly being TRBD2 (5 bases). Between the trimmed V and J ends, which lost 1 base and 5 bases, there was a span of 8 bases. The CDR3 runs to 13 residues. The germline V gene has CDR1 LNHNV and CDR2 YYDKDF (reference sequence). The CDR3 sequence: CATSRAPGETQYF. In nucleotides, the CDR3 is TGTGCCACCAGCAGAGCACCGGGGGAGACCCAGTACTTC.

This clone was observed at least ten times. The gene calls are TRBV29-1 and TRBJ2-5, with 10 positions matching TRBD1. The length of the CDR3 is 14 residues. The junction had 9 bases not matched to a gene; V was cut back by 6 bases and J by 5 bases. The germline gives CDR1 SQVTM, CDR2 ANQGSEA. CDR3 coding DNA: TGCAGCGTCTCAAGCCCGGACAGGGGGGAGACCCAGTACTTC. Amino acids: CSVSSPDRGETQYF.